These 3 T cell receptor beta chains share one sample of origin, sequenced in a study of OX40 agonist ivuxolimab in advanced cancers. Repertoires were generated with immunoSEQ multiplex PCR, while TCRdb's copy carries only in-frame clones and drops some. The table records just under 65,000 clones, roughly 86% of them present only once. The sequencing used CD4+ or CD8+ T cells sorted from blood, collected in a trial of the OX40 agonist ivuxolimab. Every receptor here comes from an adult with an advanced solid tumor such as melanoma, head and neck, liver or kidney cancer.

The V and J genes are TRBV5-1 and TRBJ2-4; weak D call: TRBD1 (6 bases). The length of the CDR3 is 14 residues. From germline, CDR1 is SGHRS and CDR2 YFSETQ. V was pared by 7 bases and J by 5 bases, with 16 bases between. CDR3 nucleotides: TGCGCCAGCGAGGGGGACGGGGTTCAAAACATTCAGTACTTC. It translates to CASEGDGVQNIQYF.

J is TRBJ1-1 and V is TRBV7-9, with 10 bases lining up with TRBD1. Germline V lookup: CDR1 SEHNR, CDR2 FQNEAQ (reference sequence). The J segment lost 3 bases and the V segment lost 2 bases, leaving 9 bases of the junction unmatched. The CDR3 is made up of 17 amino acids. The CDR3 is CASSLTPGQGRHTEAFF. CDR3 DNA sequence: TGTGCCAGCAGCTTAACGCCGGGACAGGGGAGGCACACTGAAGCTTTCTTT.

This clone was counted only a few times. CDR3 loop: CASSQDWGTGGENGYTF. CDR3 coding DNA: TGTGCCAGCAGCCAAGATTGGGGGACAGGGGGCGAGAATGGCTACACCTTC. The chain couples TRBV4-2 to TRBJ1-2; TRBD1 agrees at 12 bases. J was trimmed by 6 bases and V by 0 bases; bases with no gene match: 8. The CDR3 has 17 residues. From germline, CDR1 is LGHNA and CDR2 YNFKEQ.